These 20 T cell receptor beta chains were all obtained from the same sample, sequenced in a study of CD4+ T cells in melanoma. Sequencing was performed with immunoSEQ multiplex PCR; in TCRdb, only in-frame clones are kept and a portion is missing. This table has some 10,000 clones, approximately 61% appearing once. The specimen was cells from a culture (not recorded whether cultured in vitro). These receptors came from a human donor with melanoma.

The rearrangement joins TRBV4-2 to TRBJ2-2; perhaps TRBD2 as D (6 bases). Germline CDR1 reads LGHNA; CDR2 reads YNFKEQ. CDR3 length: 15 amino acids. The V end was cut by 3 bases, the J end by 6 bases, with 14 bases between. The CDR3 region has the DNA TGTGCCAGCAGCCAGGAATTTCGGGAGTCCGGGGAGCTGTTTTTT. It is translated as CASSQEFRESGELFF.

This sequence joins TRBV19 and TRBJ1-1; weak D call: TRBD1 (6 bases). V lost 7 bases, J lost 1 base, and 7 bases lay in between. CDR1 and CDR2 from the germline V gene are LNHDA and SQIVND (reference sequence). The CDR3 spans 12 residues. The chain's CDR3 is CASTRGNTEAFF. The CDR3 region has the DNA TGTGCCAGTACCAGGGGGAACACTGAAGCTTTCTTT.

The genes are TRBV5-1 and TRBJ1-1; 7 bases are a match to TRBD1. V trimming: 0 bases; J trimming: 1 base; junction bases outside the gene matches: 3. The length of the CDR3 is 15 residues. The germline CDR1 and CDR2 sequences are SGHRS and YFSETQ. The CDR3 region has the DNA TGCGCCAGCAGCTTGGACAGGGGCGGGAACACTGAAGCTTTCTTT. Translated: CASSLDRGGNTEAFF.

The rearrangement links TRBV7-2 to TRBJ1-5, with TRBD1 as a possible D gene (5 bases). V was pared by 2 bases and J by 2 bases, with 10 bases between. This CDR3 has 15 amino acids. Germline assignment: CDR1 SGHTA and CDR2 FQGNSA. The CDR3 DNA reads TGTGCCAGCAGCTTACAGGGTGCGGGCAATCAGCCCCAGCATTTT. Translated, it gives CASSLQGAGNQPQHF. The full variable domain, its missing parts supplied by reference TRBV7-2 and TRBJ1-5, is GAGVSQSPSNKVTEKGKDVELRCDPISGHTALYWYRQSLGQGLEFLIYFQGNSAPDKSGLPSDRFSAERTGGSVSTLTIQRTQQEDSAVYLCASSLQGAGNQPQHFGDGTRLSIL.

The V and J genes are TRBV6-5 and TRBJ1-1, with a possible D match to TRBD1 (6 bases). This CDR3 has 13 residues. Trimming shortened V by 5 bases and J by 5 bases, and 12 bases separated the two germline ends. The germline gives CDR1 MNHEY, CDR2 SVGAGI. CDR3 in DNA: TGTGCCAGCAGTCGGGGGCGCCGGACTGAAGCTTTCTTT. Its protein product is CASSRGRRTEAFF.

J is TRBJ2-3 and V is TRBV7-2; 9 bases align to TRBD2. V lost 2 bases, J lost 3 bases, and 9 bases stayed unmatched. CDR3 length: 17 amino acids. In germline, CDR1 is SGHTA, CDR2 FQGNSA. The CDR3 protein is CASSLRGGGGATDTQYF. The CDR3 DNA sequence: TGTGCCAGCAGCTTACGAGGTGGCGGGGGGGCAACAGATACGCAGTATTTT.

This clone has a single count. V and J are TRBV30 and TRBJ1-1; D is uncertain. CDR3 length equals 16 residues. V gave up 4 bases and J gave up 4 bases, with 22 bases separating them. The germline V gene encodes CDR1 GTSNPN and CDR2 SVGIG (reference sequence). Here the CDR3 reads CAWKRRQSVASTEAFF. For the CDR3, the DNA is TGTGCCTGGAAGCGGAGGCAGTCGGTTGCGTCCACTGAAGCTTTCTTT.

CDR3 residues: CASSLRAGADNEQFF. The DNA for the CDR3 is TGTGCCAGCAGCTTAAGGGCGGGTGCGGACAATGAGCAGTTCTTC. The chain carries TRBV7-3 and TRBJ2-1; the D gene is possibly TRBD2 (5 bases). Germline CDR1 is SGHTA and CDR2 is FQGTGA. Deletions cut 1 base from V and 5 bases from J, with 12 bases between. The CDR3 is 15 amino acids.

This chain links TRBV6-1 with TRBJ2-2; unclear D gene. V gave up 7 bases and J gave up 4 bases, with 13 bases separating them. The CDR3 totals 14 residues. Per germline, CDR1 MNHNS and CDR2 SASEGT. CDR3 nucleotides: TGTGCCAGCATAAGGCAGGATATCACCGGGGAGCTGTTTTTT. This sequence encodes CASIRQDITGELFF.

The V call is TRBV10-3, the J call TRBJ1-5; D unclear. V dropped 6 bases and J dropped 0 bases, with 6 bases sitting between them. The CDR3 is 13 amino acids. Germline V gene data show CDR1 as ENHRY and CDR2 as SYGVKD. The CDR3 loop is CAIRDSSNQPQHF. The CDR3 DNA sequence: TGTGCCATCAGGGACTCTAGCAATCAGCCCCAGCATTTT.

The chain couples TRBV9 to TRBJ1-1; D call uncertain. This CDR3 comprises 14 residues. Trimming stripped 3 bases from V and 6 bases from J, with 15 bases between. Germline CDR1 reads SGDLS; CDR2 reads YYNGEE. The CDR3 region has the DNA TGTGCCAGCAGCGCCCTCACCGGGCGGGCTGAAGCTTTCTTT. Its protein is CASSALTGRAEAFF. Using reference TRBV9 and TRBJ1-1 for the parts outside the CDR3, the full variable domain is DSGVTQTPKHLITATGQRVTLRCSPRSGDLSVYWYQQSLDQGLQFLIQYYNGEERAKGNILERFSAQQFPDLHSELNLSSLELGDSALYFCASSALTGRAEAFFGQGTRLTVV.

The chain recombines TRBV5-5 with TRBJ1-2, with unresolved D. Trimming cost V 2 bases and J 8 bases, with 16 bases left between them. The length of the CDR3 is 14 residues. CDR1 and CDR2 (germline): SGHKS, YYEKEE (reference sequence). In nucleotides, the CDR3 is TGTGCCAGCAGCTTTGATCCGGTTTCGAGCGGCTACACCTTC. Translated, it gives CASSFDPVSSGYTF.

This clone has just one count. The V call is TRBV21-1, the J call TRBJ2-3; the table calls TRBD2, which could not be checked here. TRBV21-1 is a known pseudogene. CDR3 size: 19 residues. The CDR3 here is CASSKALWWLASDTDTQYF. The CDR3 coding sequence is TGTGCCAGCAGCAAAGCGCTTTGGTGGCTAGCGTCGGATACAGATACGCAGTATTTT.

V gene TRBV7-2 combines with J gene TRBJ2-1; D call uncertain. V was shortened by 2 bases and J by 5 bases, with 10 bases between the two germline ends. Germline-derived CDR1 and CDR2 are SGHTA and FQGNSA. There are 14 residues in the CDR3. The CDR3: CASSLLGHNNEQFF. In DNA form, the CDR3 reads TGTGCCAGCAGCTTACTCGGCCACAACAATGAGCAGTTCTTC.

This clone was counted a few times. The rearrangement joins TRBV6-5 to TRBJ1-2, with a tentative D call TRBD1 (6 bases). CDR3 length: 13 residues. CDR1 and CDR2 (germline): MNHEY, SVGAGI. V dropped 6 bases and J dropped 4 bases, with 12 bases sitting between them. CDR3 DNA: TGTGCCAGCAGCGGCGACAGGACCTATGGCTACACCTTC. Amino acid sequence: CASSGDRTYGYTF.

This clone came up a few times. The rearrangement joins TRBV2 to TRBJ2-7; tentative D call: TRBD1 (5 bases). This CDR3 is built from 14 residues. Germline CDR1 reads SNHLY; CDR2 reads FYNNEI. Deletions cut 6 bases from V and 0 bases from J, with 12 bases between. In DNA, the CDR3 is TGTGCCAGCAGGTATGACAGTAGCTCCTACGAGCAGTACTTC. Its translation: CASRYDSSSYEQYF.

This rearrangement joins TRBV29-1 to TRBJ1-1; 10 bases map to TRBD1. V lost 7 bases and J lost 4; bases outside the gene matches: 15. This CDR3 has 16 residues. The V gene's germline CDR1 is SQVTM and CDR2 ANQGSEA. The CDR3: CSAYSGGTGVPTEAFF. CDR3 DNA sequence: TGCAGCGCCTACTCCGGTGGGACAGGGGTCCCCACTGAAGCTTTCTTT.

V and J are TRBV4-2 and TRBJ1-6; D gene ambiguous. Between the trimmed V and J ends, which lost 6 bases and 10 bases, there was a span of 16 bases. The CDR3 is 14 amino acids. Germline-derived CDR1 and CDR2 are LGHNA and YNFKEQ. In nucleotides, the CDR3 is TGTGCCAGCAGTGGAGGGAGTCAAGGGTCACCCCTCCACTTT. Amino acids: CASSGGSQGSPLHF.

This sequence joins TRBV6-1 and TRBJ2-7; 7 nucleotides agree with TRBD1. Germline values: CDR1 MNHNS, CDR2 SASEGT. There are 13 residues in the CDR3. V dropped 10 bases and J dropped 3; count of bases not matched to a gene: 9. The CDR3 here is CANRGATLYEQYF. CDR3 in DNA: TGTGCCAACAGGGGCGCCACCCTCTACGAGCAGTACTTC.

The CDR3 reads CASSQDMNTEAFF. The CDR3 nucleotides are TGCGCCAGCAGCCAAGATATGAACACTGAAGCTTTCTTT. V gene TRBV4-1 combines with J gene TRBJ1-1; D is unresolved. This CDR3 comprises 13 residues. Germline CDR1 and CDR2: MGHRA and YSYEKL. V was trimmed by 0 bases and J by 0 bases, leaving 2 bases between them.